The source of this T cell receptor (beta chain) is a study of memory CD4+ T cells and cytomegalovirus serostatus. CDR1 and CDR2 from the germline V gene are SGHNT and YENEEA. This CDR3 comprises 14 residues. Trimming took 5 bases from V and 7 from J; bases not matched to a gene: 5. Single viable CD3+CD4+CD8-CD45RO+ cells were sorted as the memory CD4+ T cells. Positive selection with CD4 microbeads enriched total CD4+ T cells. Repertoires were generated with immunoSEQ multiplex PCR, while TCRdb's copy carries only in-frame clones and drops some. The sample contains 40,000 to 50,000 clones, less than 85% of which appear only once.

The chain joins TRBV11-3 to TRBJ2-3; 11 bases agree with TRBD2. Sequencing used memory CD4+ T cells from blood. The source of this sequence is an adult in good health and CMV-seronegative. The DNA of the CDR3 is TGTGCCAGCAGCCTGACTAGCGGGGATTATACGCAGTATTTT. It is translated as CASSLTSGDYTQYF.